This TCR beta chain originates from a study of blood T cell repertoires in COVID-19. This clone came up a few times. Here immunoSEQ multiplex PCR was the method, and the copy in TCRdb shows in-frame clones only, minus some. The repertoire holds 150,000 to 200,000 clones, with 88% as singletons. Germline V gene data show CDR1 as SGHAT and CDR2 as FQNNGV. Trimming at V came to 2 bases and at J to 7 bases, leaving 2 bases not matched to a gene. CDR3 length: 14 residues. The sequence derives from a man aged 35 to 55 with active or convalescent COVID-19. V is TRBV11-2 and J is TRBJ2-1; 10 bases match TRBD2. The sequencing sample was made of peripheral blood. The CDR3 reads CASSLQREGNEQFF. The DNA of the CDR3 is TGTGCCAGCAGCTTACAGCGGGAGGGTAATGAGCAGTTCTTC.